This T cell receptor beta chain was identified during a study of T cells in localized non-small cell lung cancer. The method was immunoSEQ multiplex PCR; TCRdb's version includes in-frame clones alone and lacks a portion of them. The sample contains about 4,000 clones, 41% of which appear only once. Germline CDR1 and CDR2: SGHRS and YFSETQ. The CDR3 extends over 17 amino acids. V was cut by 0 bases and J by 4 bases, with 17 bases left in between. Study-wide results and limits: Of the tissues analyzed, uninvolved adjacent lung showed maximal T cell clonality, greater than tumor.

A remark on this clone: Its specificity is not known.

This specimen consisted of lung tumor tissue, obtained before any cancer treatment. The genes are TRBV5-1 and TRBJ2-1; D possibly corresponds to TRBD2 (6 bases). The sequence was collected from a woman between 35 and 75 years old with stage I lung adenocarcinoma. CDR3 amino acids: CASSLAHYSSEYNEQFF. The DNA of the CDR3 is TGCGCCAGCAGCTTGGCCCATTACTCTAGCGAGTACAATGAGCAGTTCTTC. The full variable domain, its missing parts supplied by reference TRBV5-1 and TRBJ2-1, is KAGVTQTPRYLIKTRGQQVTLSCSPISGHRSVSWYQQTPGQGLQFLFEYFSETQRNKGNFPGRFSGRQFSNSRSEMNVSTLELGDSALYLCASSLAHYSSEYNEQFFGPGTRLTVL.